This T cell receptor beta chain was recorded in a study of identical twins. Broader study findings: Weaker excess twin sharing was observed in beta out-of-frame sequences. Fewer insertions characterized abundant cord blood beta clonotypes, whereas memory repertoires showed none.

Each donor was a healthy Caucasian. This clonotype was seen only a few times. What it binds is not known. Template switching (which added a universal primer site) was used, and cDNA carried unique molecular identifiers. TCRdb re-called the 5' RACE reads with MiXCR, one entry per CDR3 protein. The profile shows around 960,000 distinct CDR3 sequences, over 9% of them singletons. CDR1 and CDR2 (germline): SNHLY, FYNNEI. This CDR3 spans 14 amino acids. Trimming removed 4 bases at V and 1 base at J, with 10 bases between. This sample also appeared in a second study, on yellow fever vaccine responses in identical twins.

The TCR sequence derives from a woman aged 18-30 years in good health. The chain carries TRBV2 and TRBJ2-5; TRBD1 is a possible D gene (5 bases). Sequenced input: PBMCs. The CDR3 DNA sequence: TGTGCCAGCAGTGGGCAGGGCTTCCAAGAGACCCAGTACTTC. Translating gives CASSGQGFQETQYF.